The next 20 T cell receptor beta chains were all read from a single sample in a study of OX40 agonist ivuxolimab in advanced cancers. The library was prepared using the immunoSEQ multiplex PCR assay. TCRdb carries this immuneACCESS record with in-frame sequences only. Its versions omit some clonotypes, under half of them owing to an unresolved V gene in the studies checked, with the rest unexplained. The sample contains 15,000 or so clones, 65% to 80% of them found a single time. Of the sample, about 30% falls within the top ten clones. This specimen was CD4+ or CD8+ T cells sorted from blood, taken in a trial of the OX40 agonist ivuxolimab. These receptors were collected from an adult with an advanced solid tumor such as melanoma, head and neck, liver or kidney cancer.

The rearrangement joins TRBV7-2 to TRBJ1-5; D unresolved. The CDR3 sequence is 14 residues long. V dropped 3 bases and J dropped 5 bases, with 11 bases sitting between them. CDR1 and CDR2 (germline): SGHTA, FQGNSA. The CDR3 here is CASSFGPRDQPQHF. CDR3 in DNA: TGTGCCAGCAGCTTTGGACCCAGAGATCAGCCCCAGCATTTT.

This clone was seen a handful of times. J is TRBJ2-7 and V is TRBV6-4, with TRBD1 identical over 9 bases. CDR1 MRHNA and CDR2 SNTAGT come from the germline V gene. This CDR3 has 14 amino acids. Germline trimming cut 4 bases from V and 2 bases from J; bases unmatched to any gene: 3. The CDR3 reads CASSGQGGPYEQYF. CDR3 DNA sequence: TGTGCCAGCAGTGGACAGGGGGGGCCCTACGAGCAGTACTTC.

CDR3: CASSFLAETQYF. The CDR3 DNA reads as TGTGCCAGCAGCTTTTTGGCCGAGACCCAGTACTTC. The chain couples TRBV11-2 to TRBJ2-5; no reliable D call. Trimming removed 3 bases at V and 5 bases at J, with 7 bases between. Germline V CDR1 and CDR2: SGHAT, FQNNGV. There are 12 residues in the CDR3.

This clone occurred a few times. The chain employs TRBV25-1 and TRBJ1-1; unclear D gene. Germline lookup yields CDR1 MGHDK and CDR2 SYGVNS. V was shortened by 6 bases and J by 9 bases, with 11 bases between the two germline ends. The CDR3 consists of 11 residues. For the CDR3, the DNA is TGTGCCAGCAGGTCACAGCGCCAAGCTTTCTTT. Its translation: CASRSQRQAFF.

In its sample, this clone is large. The same CDR3 arises from other DNA sequences in this sample as well. The chain has TRBV11-3 and TRBJ2-2; D may correspond to TRBD1 or TRBD2 (6 bases each). Trimming shortened V by 5 bases and J by 7 bases, and 20 bases separated the two germline ends. Germline values: CDR1 SGHNT, CDR2 YENEEA. The CDR3 consists of 16 residues. In DNA form, the CDR3 reads TGTGCCAGCAGCCGTGGGGGGCCCGGTCCGAACGGGGAGCTGTTTTTT. It yields the protein CASSRGGPGPNGELFF.

DNA of the CDR3: TGCAGCGTTGGAGAACCTCCATATGGCTACACCTTC. Protein sequence: CSVGEPPYGYTF. This chain links TRBV29-1 with TRBJ1-2; D ambiguous. This CDR3 is built from 12 residues. V shed 4 bases and J shed 5 bases, with 11 bases lying between them. The germline V gene encodes CDR1 SQVTM and CDR2 ANQGSEA.

This clone occurred once. V and J are TRBV27 and TRBJ1-5; possible D gene TRBD1, 6 bases. This CDR3 is 14 amino acids long. Germline values: CDR1 MNHEY, CDR2 SMNVEV (reference sequence). Trimming cost V 5 bases and J 5 bases, with 13 bases left between them. CDR3 residues: CASSTTGGHQPQHF. The DNA for the CDR3 is TGTGCCAGCAGTACGACAGGAGGCCATCAGCCCCAGCATTTT.

The V gene is TRBV6-1, the J gene TRBJ2-3; 15 positions match TRBD2. CDR3 size: 18 residues. Germline CDR1 MNHNS, CDR2 SASEGT. Trimming at V came to 2 bases and at J to 4 bases, leaving 7 bases not matched to a gene. CDR3 amino acids: CASSEWGLAGGGADTQYF. The CDR3 nucleotides read TGTGCCAGCAGTGAATGGGGACTAGCGGGAGGAGGGGCAGATACGCAGTATTTT.

The table lists this clone with a count of one. The chain links TRBV2 to TRBJ1-4; 9 bases are shared with TRBD1. Germline V gene lookup returns CDR1 SNHLY and CDR2 FYNNEI. The CDR3 sequence is 15 residues long. Trimming at V came to 6 bases and at J to 8 bases, leaving 10 bases not matched to a gene. The CDR3 spells CASSVGDREIEKLFF. In nucleotides, the CDR3 is TGTGCCAGCAGCGTAGGGGACAGGGAAATCGAAAAACTGTTTTTT.

The chain recombines TRBV7-2 with TRBJ2-5; D remains unclear. This CDR3 has 13 residues. The germline V gene encodes CDR1 SGHTA and CDR2 FQGNSA. Trimming removed 5 bases from V and 3 bases from J, with 10 bases in between. The CDR3 coding sequence is TGTGCCAGCAGCCATTACGTAGAAGAGACCCAGTACTTC. It yields the protein CASSHYVEETQYF. Based on the CDR3 plus reference TRBV7-2 and TRBJ2-5, the full variable domain is GAGVSQSPSNKVTEKGKDVELRCDPISGHTALYWYRQSLGQGLEFLIYFQGNSAPDKSGLPSDRFSAERTGGSVSTLTIQRTQQEDSAVYLCASSHYVEETQYFGPGTRLLVL.

This sequence joins TRBV5-1 and TRBJ2-1; possibly TRBD2 for D (6 bases). There are 16 residues in the CDR3. CDR1 and CDR2 from the germline V gene are SGHRS and YFSETQ. V lost 4 bases to trimming and J lost 3 bases, with 17 bases between them. The CDR3 sequence is CASSGTSAGSYNEQFF. CDR3 DNA: TGCGCCAGCAGCGGGACGTCTGCGGGAAGCTACAATGAGCAGTTCTTC.

The rearrangement links TRBV27 to TRBJ2-1, with D tentatively TRBD1 (5 bases). Per germline, CDR1 MNHEY and CDR2 SMNVEV (reference sequence). Trimming stripped 3 bases from V and 1 base from J, with 13 bases between. The CDR3 totals 16 residues. CDR3 in amino acids: CASSLSRGLSYNEQFF. Here the CDR3 DNA reads TGTGCCAGCAGTTTGTCTAGGGGTTTGTCCTACAATGAGCAGTTCTTC.

The chain combines TRBV7-3 with TRBJ2-2; 7 bases are a match to TRBD2. The germline CDR1 and CDR2 sequences are SGHTA and FQGTGA. With V trimmed by 2 bases and J by 5 bases, 11 bases remained unmatched. The CDR3 has 17 amino acids. Here the CDR3 reads CASSLSLGGRLTGELFF. CDR3 sequence (DNA): TGTGCCAGCAGCTTATCGCTTGGCGGGAGATTGACCGGGGAGCTGTTTTTT.

V is TRBV29-1 and J is TRBJ2-7, with D perhaps TRBD2 (5 bases). Looked up from germline, CDR1 is SQVTM and CDR2 is ANQGSEA. The CDR3 consists of 13 residues. The V end was cut by 4 bases, the J end by 2 bases, with 12 bases between. DNA of the CDR3: TGCAGCGTTGCTGGTAGCGATCCCTACGAGCAGTACTTC. It specifies CSVAGSDPYEQYF.

This clone was recorded once. The CDR3 region has the DNA TGTGCCAGCAGCTTAACACCCCGCTTGACTAGTCATAACGAGCAGTACTTC. Translation gives CASSLTPRLTSHNEQYF. The chain recombines TRBV7-6 with TRBJ2-7; a weak D match, TRBD2 (6 bases). CDR1 is SGHVS, CDR2 FNYEAQ, per germline. The CDR3 totals 17 residues. Trimming took off 2 bases at V and 5 bases at J, with 22 bases between the two ends.

The rearrangement uses TRBV29-1 and TRBJ1-2; no clear D. Deletions cut 4 bases from V and 6 bases from J, with 12 bases between. The CDR3 extends over 12 amino acids. Germline-derived CDR1 and CDR2 are SQVTM and ANQGSEA. CDR3 protein: CSVVGNTDGYTF. The CDR3 DNA follows: TGCAGCGTTGTTGGCAATACGGATGGCTACACCTTC.

In DNA, the CDR3 is TGTGCCAGTAGTATTATAGCGGAACCCACCGGGGAGCTGTTTTTT. Encoded protein: CASSIIAEPTGELFF. This chain connects TRBV19 to TRBJ2-2, with a possible D match to TRBD2 (6 bases). With 3 bases removed from V and 4 bases from J, the gap between germline ends came to 12 bases. The length of the CDR3 is 15 residues. The germline CDR1 and CDR2 sequences are LNHDA and SQIVND (reference sequence). The whole variable domain, filled in from reference TRBV19 and TRBJ2-2, reads DGGITQSPKYLFRKEGQNVTLSCEQNLNHDAMYWYRQDPGQGLRLIYYSQIVNDFQKGDIAEGYSVSREKKESFPLTVTSAQKNPTAFYLCASSIIAEPTGELFFGEGSRLTVL.

This chain connects TRBV6-5 to TRBJ1-1; 8 nucleotides align to TRBD1. This CDR3 has 15 amino acids. With V trimmed by 0 bases and J by 6 bases, 6 bases remained unmatched. Germline CDR1 reads MNHEY; CDR2 reads SVGAGI. The CDR3 loop is CASSYSRGLLSEAFF. DNA of the CDR3: TGTGCCAGCAGTTACTCCAGGGGGCTGTTGTCTGAAGCTTTCTTT.

By proportion, this clone is medium-sized. CDR3 nucleotides: TGTGCCAGCAGTTCGAGCAGGGGGCCCGACACTGAAGCTTTCTTT. It yields the protein CASSSSRGPDTEAFF. The chain employs TRBV27 and TRBJ1-1; 8 bases agree with TRBD1. The CDR3 spans 15 residues. Germline assignment: CDR1 MNHEY and CDR2 SMNVEV (reference sequence). The junction had 7 bases not matched to a gene; V was cut back by 4 bases and J by 3 bases.

V is TRBV6-5 and J is TRBJ2-1, with 8 bases identical to TRBD2. Trimming at V came to 0 bases and at J to 5 bases, leaving 6 bases not matched to a gene. The CDR3 sequence is 16 residues long. Germline-derived CDR1 and CDR2 are MNHEY and SVGAGI. The CDR3 protein is CASSYSIREGDNEQFF. DNA for the CDR3: TGTGCCAGCAGTTACTCGATCCGGGAGGGCGACAATGAGCAGTTCTTC.